One T cell receptor beta chain is described in this entry. Which antigen it targets is not known. No base quality values were provided; no much bigger clone lies one nucleotide off. Trimming takes 6 bases from V and 8 bases from J, and the germline ends sit 13 bases apart. The CDR3, cysteine through phenylalanine, is 12 amino acids long. Solely the CDR3 DNA is kept, with 36 bases framed from the first base. These data are taken from a study of blood T cell repertoires in COVID-19 (dated by TCRdb to 2020 to 2022). Regarding the complete study: Samples covering the acute and convalescent phases of COVID-19 were provided by collaborators in the United States, Italy and Spain. Subjects who had been exposed to COVID-19, were actively infected with it, or had recovered from it provided the deeply sampled blood TCRbeta repertoires that made up the dataset. Nearly every sample came with metadata listing a de-identified subject ID, COVID-19 status, age in years and sex. Where available, HLA class I and class II types were obtained from metadata supplied by the sample provider rather than from assay-based typing. The repertoires were released in a freely available public database meant as a resource for research on the immune response to SARS-CoV-2. The prospective study material was composed of cDNA or gDNA derived from T cells, B-cell-depleted T cells, or PBMCs. Samples came from the ongoing ImmuneRACE study (first 160 participants) plus 1,254 subjects from 6 global collaborators. Results the study describes overall, beyond this receptor: The amount of clinical and demographic metadata varied by source and participant and was provided uncurated.

TCRbeta CDR3 regions were amplified from genomic DNA using the immunoSEQ Assay, a bias-controlled multiplex PCR. Concerning the study's data processing: Nucleated cell counts per sample were estimated from amplification of reference gene primers within the assay. To quantify the absolute abundance of each unique TCRbeta CDR3 rearrangement, sequence reads were collapsed and filtered. For each sample, productive Simpson clonality was calculated by taking the square root of Simpson's diversity index across productive rearrangements. TCRdb took over this immuneACCESS table, retaining in-frame rearrangements with V and J assigned. Such tables are incomplete; in checked studies, under half of the missing clones stem from an unresolved V gene, and the remainder is unexplained. V, J and clone size were drawn from that table, and D and trimming were deduced from the DNA. This sample is represented by 65,000 to 80,000 clones; approximately 89% of them were singletons. Of the sample, about 5% is held by the ten largest clones.

The collaborating institutions used their own protocols to collect whole blood in K2EDTA tubes. For TCRbeta analysis, collaborators shipped samples as frozen whole blood, isolated PBMCs, or DNA extracted from either of those sample types. The sample was peripheral blood. This TCR was sampled from a human donor in a cohort sampled during active COVID-19. Recombination linked TRBV12-3 or TRBV12-4 to TRBJ1-2; no confident D gene assignment can be made. The CDR3: CASSPRLRGYTF. The nucleotide sequence reads as follows: TGTGCCAGCAGCCCCCGACTTCGCGGCTACACCTTC.